Following are 23 T cell receptor beta chains from one sample sequenced in a study of T-cell reconstitution after alpha-beta-depleted transplantation in children. Unique molecular identifiers featured in how the TCRbeta library was prepared. MiXCR, applied by TCRdb to the PCR reads, yields one record per CDR3 protein. The table has a few hundred thousand distinct CDR3 sequences, roughly 9.1% seen once; the top ten hold over 6%. The sequenced sample was PBMCs, obtained before TCRalphabeta/CD19-depleted stem cell transplant. The receptors shown here come from a boy younger than two with acute myeloid leukemia, due to receive a stem cell transplant.

This clonotype has just a few counts. The CDR3 loop is CASSYSRRATGGNEQFF. The CDR3 DNA follows: TGTGCCAGCAGTTACTCACGAAGGGCGACAGGGGGGAATGAGCAGTTCTTC. This chain links TRBV6-5 with TRBJ2-1; 9 bases agree with TRBD1. The germline CDR1 and CDR2 sequences are MNHEY and SVGAGI. V lost 0 bases to trimming and J lost 7 bases; unmatched junction nucleotides: 10. The CDR3 has 17 residues.

This clonotype was seen a handful of times. V is TRBV21-1 and J is TRBJ2-5; the table calls TRBD2, which could not be checked here. TRBV21-1 is listed as a pseudogene. The CDR3 covers 14 residues. DNA of the CDR3: TGTGCCAGCAGCCCTGGGCTAGCGTACGAGACCCAGTACTTC. Protein product: CASSPGLAYETQYF.

This clonotype has a count of ten or more. V usage is TRBV28 and J usage is TRBJ2-7, with D uncertain. Deletions cut 8 bases from V and 6 bases from J, with 8 bases between. Germline CDR1 reads MDHEN; CDR2 reads SYDVKM. The CDR3 extends over 10 amino acids. The CDR3 here is CASRDREQYF. CDR3 nucleotides: TGTGCCAGCCGAGACCGCGAGCAGTACTTC.

This clonotype has at least ten counts. The genes are TRBV28 and TRBJ2-7, with a possible D match to TRBD1 (6 bases). This CDR3 has 15 amino acids. V lost 3 bases, J lost 1 base, and 13 bases lay in between. Germline CDR1 reads MDHEN; CDR2 reads SYDVKM. As DNA, the CDR3 is TGTGCCAGCAGTTTGGCAGGGGAACCGTCCTACGAGCAGTACTTC. Encoded protein: CASSLAGEPSYEQYF.

This clonotype was detected ten times or more. In DNA form, the CDR3 reads TGTGCCAGCAGTGAGGATTCGAACACCGGGGAGCTGTTTTTT. Translated: CASSEDSNTGELFF. The rearrangement uses TRBV6-4 and TRBJ2-2; D is unresolved. The CDR3 runs to 14 residues. V shed 3 bases and J shed 0 bases, with 5 bases lying between them. Germline lookup yields CDR1 MRHNA and CDR2 SNTAGT.

This chain links TRBV2 with TRBJ2-7; TRBD1 or TRBD2 may be the D gene (6 bases each). This CDR3 region has 14 residues. Germline V gene lookup returns CDR1 SNHLY and CDR2 FYNNEI. V gave up 7 bases and J gave up 3 bases, with 16 bases separating them. CDR3 DNA sequence: TGTGCCAGCAAGAAGGAGGGGGTAAACTACGAGCAGTACTTC. This codes for CASKKEGVNYEQYF.

This clonotype was counted many times. The V gene is TRBV7-2, the J gene TRBJ2-1, with TRBD2 matching 13 bases. The CDR3 spans 15 residues. The trim removed 0 bases at V and 9 bases at J, leaving 2 bases unmatched. Germline CDR1 SGHTA, CDR2 FQGNSA. The chain's CDR3 is CASSLAGTSGIEQFF. CDR3 in DNA: TGTGCCAGCAGCTTAGCTGGGACTAGCGGGATTGAGCAGTTCTTC.

This clonotype was detected ten times or more. V usage is TRBV7-9 and J usage is TRBJ2-5; a possible D gene is TRBD1 (6 bases). CDR3 length: 14 residues. Per germline, CDR1 SEHNR and CDR2 FQNEAQ (reference sequence). V was trimmed by 5 bases and J by 5 bases, leaving 15 bases between them. The CDR3 loop is CASSHVTGPETQYF. For the CDR3, the DNA is TGTGCCAGCAGCCACGTAACAGGGCCCGAGACCCAGTACTTC.

This chain links TRBV4-2 with TRBJ2-1; 9 positions match TRBD2. The V gene's germline CDR1 is LGHNA and CDR2 YNFKEQ. V was pared by 4 bases and J by 3 bases, with 7 bases of the junction left unmatched. The CDR3 covers 16 residues. CDR3 sequence (DNA): TGTGCCAGCAGCCCAGAGGGAGCGGGGGGCTACAATGAGCAGTTCTTC. As protein: CASSPEGAGGYNEQFF.

A word on this clonotype: This sequence may be a read error, since a much larger clone differs from it by one base. V and J are TRBV18 and TRBJ2-7, with TRBD1 matching over 10 bases. Germline lookup yields CDR1 KGHSH and CDR2 LQKENI. CDR3 length equals 15 residues. The CDR3 sequence: CASSPWDRGPYEQNF. The CDR3 nucleotides read TGTGCCAGCTCACCCTGGGACAGGGGACCCTACGAGCAGAACTTC.

A few counts support this clonotype. V gene TRBV7-9 combines with J gene TRBJ2-5; 7 bases align to TRBD1. J was trimmed by 5 bases and V by 4 bases; bases with no gene match: 10. This CDR3 region has 15 residues. The germline CDR1 and CDR2 sequences are SEHNR and FQNEAQ (reference sequence). CDR3 sequence: CASSSFRDRRETQYF. The CDR3 DNA reads TGTGCCAGCAGCTCTTTCCGGGACAGAAGGGAGACCCAGTACTTC.

This clonotype has ten or more counts. The chain joins TRBV6-5 to TRBJ1-2, with D possibly matching TRBD1 (5 bases). The CDR3 spans 16 residues. Germline CDR1 reads MNHEY; CDR2 reads SVGAGI. Trimming removed 0 bases at V and 4 bases at J, with 15 bases between. CDR3 amino acids: CASSYSRGSETYGYTF. CDR3 nucleotide sequence: TGTGCCAGCAGTTACTCGCGGGGCAGCGAGACCTATGGCTACACCTTC.

V is TRBV29-1 and J is TRBJ2-7; no reliable D call. There are 12 residues in the CDR3. Trimming took off 6 bases at V and 0 bases at J, with 9 bases between the two ends. Germline V gene lookup returns CDR1 SQVTM and CDR2 ANQGSEA. The CDR3 reads CSVAEISYEQYF. The CDR3 nucleotides read TGCAGCGTCGCAGAGATCTCCTACGAGCAGTACTTC.

This chain joins TRBV4-3 and TRBJ2-2; weak D call: TRBD2 (6 bases). Looked up from germline, CDR1 is LGHNA and CDR2 is YSLEER. CDR3 length: 18 amino acids. V was pared by 0 bases and J by 0 bases, with 14 bases between. The CDR3 region has the DNA TGCGCCAGCAGCCAAGATTGCGGTAGGGACTCGAACACCGGGGAGCTGTTTTTT. Protein: CASSQDCGRDSNTGELFF.

This clonotype has at least ten counts. This sequence joins TRBV20-1 and TRBJ1-2, with D hard to call. The CDR3 extends over 14 amino acids. V was shortened by 3 bases and J by 5 bases, with 16 bases between the two germline ends. Per germline, CDR1 DFQATT and CDR2 SNEGSKA (reference sequence). CDR3 in amino acids: CSASGSFYLYGYTF. The CDR3 DNA reads as TGCAGTGCTAGTGGGAGCTTTTATCTATATGGCTACACCTTC.

In its sample, this clonotype was seen many times. The V and J genes are TRBV7-6 and TRBJ2-5; D may correspond to TRBD1 or TRBD2 (6 bases each). V gave up 3 bases and J gave up 4 bases, with 18 bases separating them. The V gene's germline CDR1 is SGHVS and CDR2 FNYEAQ. This CDR3 is built from 16 residues. CDR3 protein: CASSFLGGPFRETQYF. In DNA, the CDR3 is TGTGCCAGCAGCTTCCTGGGGGGCCCCTTTAGAGAGACCCAGTACTTC.

This chain links TRBV19 with TRBJ1-5; D call uncertain. Trimming removed 0 bases at V and 5 bases at J, with 5 bases between. The CDR3 is 13 residues long. Per the germline V gene, CDR1 is LNHDA and CDR2 is SQIVND (reference sequence). Here the CDR3 reads CASSIDSYQPQHF. The CDR3 coding sequence is TGTGCCAGTAGTATAGATTCCTATCAGCCCCAGCATTTT.

This clonotype occurred a few times. The rearrangement links TRBV20-1 to TRBJ2-5; possible D gene TRBD2, 5 bases. Between the trimmed V and J ends, which lost 3 bases and 1 base, there was a span of 15 bases. The CDR3 covers 15 residues. Germline V gives CDR1 DFQATT, CDR2 SNEGSKA (reference sequence). The CDR3 loop is CSASAEGSFQETQYF. The CDR3 nucleotides read TGCAGTGCTAGCGCCGAGGGATCTTTCCAAGAGACCCAGTACTTC.

This clonotype was seen at least ten times. The chain has TRBV7-8 and TRBJ2-7; TRBD1 or TRBD2 may be the D gene (6 bases each). Germline CDR1 SGHVS, CDR2 FQNEAQ. V shed 2 bases and J shed 3 bases, with 14 bases lying between them. This CDR3 contains 15 residues. This CDR3 reads CASSLRGVTLYEQYF. For the CDR3, the DNA is TGTGCCAGCAGCTTAAGGGGGGTTACCCTCTACGAGCAGTACTTC. Looking up the rest from reference TRBV7-8 and TRBJ2-7 gives the full variable domain: GAGVSQSPRYKVAKRGQDVALRCDPISGHVSLFWYQQALGQGPEFLTYFQNEAQLDKSGLPSDRFFAERPEGSVSTLKIQRTQQEDSAVYLCASSLRGVTLYEQYFGPGTRLTVT.

About this clonotype: Germline and junction disagree at one end, which may indicate a read error. This chain uses TRBV6-4 with TRBJ2-7, with 12 bases identical to TRBD2. CDR3 length: 19 residues. CDR1 and CDR2 from the germline V gene are MRHNA and SNTAGT. The CDR3 bases are TGTGCCATCAGTTCCGTAAGGAGAGGACTAGCGGGATGCTCCTACGAGCAGTACTTC. It specifies CAISSVRRGLAGCSYEQYF.

This clonotype was detected ten times or more. This sequence joins TRBV29-1 and TRBJ2-7; 8 bases match TRBD1. The ends lost 5 bases at V and 5 bases at J; junction bases unmatched: 2. The CDR3 has 11 residues. Germline-derived CDR1 and CDR2 are SQVTM and ANQGSEA. In DNA, the CDR3 is TGCAGCGTTCTACAGGGGGACGAGCAGTACTTC. Encoded protein: CSVLQGDEQYF.

This clonotype was seen repeatedly, ten times or more. J is TRBJ2-3 and V is TRBV28; 7 positions agree with TRBD1. The CDR3 is 16 residues long. Trimming took 5 bases from V and 2 from J; bases not matched to a gene: 10. The germline V gene encodes CDR1 MDHEN and CDR2 SYDVKM. The CDR3 sequence is CASSHRQGWDTDTQYF. In DNA form, the CDR3 reads TGTGCCAGCAGTCATCGACAGGGCTGGGACACAGATACGCAGTATTTT. Variable domain in full (rest from reference TRBV28 and TRBJ2-3): DVKVTQSSRYLVKRTGEKVFLECVQDMDHENMFWYRQDPGLGLRLIYFSYDVKMKEKGDIPEGYSVSREKKERFSLILESASTNQTSMYLCASSHRQGWDTDTQYFGPGTRLTVL.

This clonotype occurred many times. V and J are TRBV20-1 and TRBJ2-3; D remains ambiguous. V was clipped by 3 bases and J by 3 bases, with 10 bases between them. The CDR3 contains 13 residues. The germline V gene has CDR1 DFQATT and CDR2 SNEGSKA (reference sequence). CDR3 in amino acids: CSAREFRTDTQYF. The CDR3 region has the DNA TGCAGTGCTAGGGAATTCAGGACAGATACGCAGTATTTT.